The 18 T cell receptor beta chains in this list originate from one sample, sequenced in a study of Ad26.COV2.S vaccination and SARS-CoV-2 variants. Measured with immunoSEQ multiplex PCR; TCRdb has only the in-frame clones, and not every one. This table has a few hundred thousand clones, over 75% appearing once. Treatment noted: some 20 received Ad26.COV2.S at low or high dose, single or two shots; about five received placebo; per-sample allocation not given. Samples were taken on day 63 after the first vaccine or placebo injection. Sequenced here: peripheral blood, sampled in a trial of Ad26.COV2.S vaccine versus placebo. The receptors were sampled from a person aged 18-65 years who received the Ad26.COV2.S COVID-19 vaccine or a placebo.

The chain combines TRBV7-6 with TRBJ2-1; 9 bases fit TRBD2. Unmatched junction bases numbered 6, after V lost 1 base and J lost 2 bases. The CDR3 runs to 17 residues. Per germline, CDR1 SGHVS and CDR2 FNYEAQ. This CDR3 reads CASSLEVAGDAYNEQFF. CDR3 DNA sequence: TGTGCCAGCAGCTTAGAGGTAGCGGGAGATGCCTACAATGAGCAGTTCTTC.

This chain connects TRBV2 to TRBJ2-7; weak D call: TRBD1 (6 bases). V lost 4 bases, J lost 0 bases, and 10 bases lay in between. The CDR3 length is 14 residues. CDR1 is SNHLY, CDR2 FYNNEI, per germline. The CDR3: CASSVRGSSYEQYF. The DNA for the CDR3 is TGTGCCAGCAGTGTGAGGGGGAGCTCCTACGAGCAGTACTTC. Complete variable domain (other parts from reference TRBV2 and TRBJ2-7): EPEVTQTPSHQVTQMGQEVILRCVPISNHLYFYWYRQILGQKVEFLVSFYNNEISEKSEIFDDQFSVERPDGSNFTLKIRSTKLEDSAMYFCASSVRGSSYEQYFGPGTRLTVT.

The CDR3 DNA reads TGCAGCGCCGGGGGCCTCGGACCGTCCTACGAGCAGTACTTC. Translated, it gives CSAGGLGPSYEQYF. V is TRBV29-1 and J is TRBJ2-7; D tentatively fits TRBD1 or TRBD2 (6 bases each). Germline V CDR1 and CDR2: SQVTM, ANQGSEA. The CDR3 consists of 14 residues. Trimming cost V 7 bases and J 1 base, with 17 bases left between them.

The chain links TRBV6-4 to TRBJ2-5; 7 bases align to TRBD1. This CDR3 comprises 15 residues. The junction had 8 bases not matched to a gene; V was cut back by 3 bases and J by 4 bases. Germline V gives CDR1 MRHNA, CDR2 SNTAGT. CDR3 in DNA: TGTGCCAGCAGTGAAAGGGCAGGGGGTGGAGAGACCCAGTACTTC. It yields the protein CASSERAGGGETQYF.

This clone was picked up one time. The rearrangement joins TRBV7-8 to TRBJ2-7; D is unresolved. This CDR3 contains 11 residues. The ends were cut back, 5 bases at V and 6 bases at J, with 8 bases in the middle. Per the germline V gene, CDR1 is SGHVS and CDR2 is FQNEAQ. CDR3 amino acids: CASSLGPEQYF. The CDR3 DNA sequence: TGTGCCAGCAGCCTTGGCCCCGAGCAGTACTTC.

The V gene is TRBV5-1, the J gene TRBJ2-5, with TRBD2 matching 13 bases. Trimming took 4 bases from V and 3 from J; bases not matched to a gene: 6. This CDR3 is 16 amino acids long. Germline loops: CDR1 SGHRS, CDR2 YFSETQ. The CDR3 loop is CASSRGLAGRKETQYF. The CDR3 nucleotides are TGCGCCAGCAGCCGGGGACTAGCGGGACGAAAAGAGACCCAGTACTTC. The entire variable domain, with the rest obtained from reference TRBV5-1 and TRBJ2-5, is as follows: KAGVTQTPRYLIKTRGQQVTLSCSPISGHRSVSWYQQTPGQGLQFLFEYFSETQRNKGNFPGRFSGRQFSNSRSEMNVSTLELGDSALYLCASSRGLAGRKETQYFGPGTRLLVL.

V is TRBV7-2 and J is TRBJ2-2, with D perhaps matching TRBD2 (6 bases). CDR3 length: 16 amino acids. V gave up 1 base and J gave up 1 base, with 10 bases separating them. The germline V gene encodes CDR1 SGHTA and CDR2 FQGNSA. The DNA for the CDR3 is TGTGCCAGCAGCTTAGGCGGGGCGCAGAACACCGGGGAGCTGTTTTTT. Encoded protein: CASSLGGAQNTGELFF.

Worth noting for this clone: This sample also contains other DNA sequences that code for the same CDR3. DNA of the CDR3: TGTGCCAGCAGCTTAGTTGGCTCTGGAAACACCATATATTTT. Protein sequence: CASSLVGSGNTIYF. The genes are TRBV7-8 and TRBJ1-3; D unclear. Germline loops: CDR1 SGHVS, CDR2 FQNEAQ. The CDR3 extends over 14 amino acids. V lost 1 base and J lost 0, with 4 bases in between.

The genes are TRBV5-1 and TRBJ2-1, with TRBD2 matching 13 bases. Germline V gene lookup returns CDR1 SGHRS and CDR2 YFSETQ. The CDR3 totals 18 residues. The J segment lost 7 bases and the V segment lost 4 bases, leaving 14 bases of the junction unmatched. Written as DNA, the CDR3 is TGCGCCAGCAGCCCCCCCGCTGGACTAGCGGGAGCCATAAATGAGCAGTTCTTC. Translated: CASSPPAGLAGAINEQFF.

The gene calls are TRBV7-9 and TRBJ2-7; TRBD2 aligns across 10 bases. V gave up 4 bases and J gave up 0 bases; unmatched junction bases: 6. The CDR3 spans 16 residues. Per germline, CDR1 SEHNR and CDR2 FQNEAQ (reference sequence). In DNA, the CDR3 is TGTGCCAGCAGCTCTAGCGGGACTAGCGCCTCCTACGAGCAGTACTTC. Translating it yields CASSSSGTSASYEQYF.

V gene TRBV7-9 combines with J gene TRBJ1-4; D might be TRBD1 (5 bases). CDR1 and CDR2 from the germline V gene are SEHNR and FQNEAQ (reference sequence). The CDR3 covers 15 residues. Trimming stripped 5 bases from V and 8 bases from J, with 18 bases between. The CDR3 loop is CASSQAGSLGEKLFF. The CDR3 coding sequence is TGTGCCAGCAGCCAAGCAGGGTCCCTCGGGGAAAAACTGTTTTTT.

J is TRBJ2-2 and V is TRBV6-2 or TRBV6-3; 8 bases fit TRBD1. In germline, CDR1 is MNHEY, CDR2 SVGEGT. The V and J ends lost 0 bases and 5 bases, in that order; junction bases with no gene match: 5. This CDR3 has 16 amino acids. CDR3 loop: CASSYSITGGTGELFF. The CDR3 DNA is TGTGCCAGCAGTTACTCGATTACAGGGGGTACCGGGGAGCTGTTTTTT.

This clone was recorded at least ten times. Different DNA sequences within this sample yield the same CDR3. The J gene is TRBJ1-1, the V gene TRBV9, with D hard to call. V dropped 2 bases and J dropped 3 bases, with 11 bases sitting between them. The CDR3 has 14 residues. Germline lookup yields CDR1 SGDLS and CDR2 YYNGEE. CDR3 nucleotide sequence: TGTGCCAGCAGCGTGTGGGAGGAGGACACTGAAGCTTTCTTT. As protein: CASSVWEEDTEAFF.

The chain joins TRBV5-6 to TRBJ1-2, with 7 bases aligning to TRBD1. V trimming: 3 bases; J trimming: 5 bases; junction bases outside the gene matches: 7. Germline V gives CDR1 SGHDT, CDR2 YYEEEE. The CDR3 totals 14 residues. CDR3 nucleotide sequence: TGTGCCAGCAGCTGGCGGACAGGCATATATGGCTACACCTTC. The encoded protein is CASSWRTGIYGYTF.

This clone appeared once. The chain couples TRBV19 to TRBJ2-7; 8 bases align to TRBD2. J lost 2 bases, V lost 6 bases, and 3 bases had no gene match. The length of the CDR3 is 13 residues. CDR1 LNHDA and CDR2 SQIVND come from the germline V gene (reference sequence). The CDR3 sequence: CASRGAGAYEQYF. The CDR3 coding sequence is TGTGCCAGTAGAGGAGCGGGAGCCTACGAGCAGTACTTC.

This chain links TRBV3-1 (or the pseudogene TRBV3-2) with TRBJ2-5, with TRBD2 matching over 10 bases. From germline, CDR1 is LGHDT and CDR2 YNNKEL (reference sequence). V shed 4 bases and J 1 base; nucleotides not matched to a gene: 6. The CDR3 runs 16 residues. The CDR3 sequence is CASSPRGTSAQETQYF. CDR3 DNA: TGTGCCAGCAGCCCAAGAGGGACTAGCGCCCAAGAGACCCAGTACTTC.

This chain links TRBV7-9 with TRBJ2-7; D is possibly TRBD1 or TRBD2 (5 bases each). From germline, CDR1 is SEHNR and CDR2 FQNEAQ (reference sequence). CDR3 length: 14 residues. V was clipped by 3 bases and J by 3 bases, with 12 bases between them. CDR3 sequence (DNA): TGTGCCAGCAGCTTGGGGACGGATGGCTACGAGCAGTACTTC. It translates to CASSLGTDGYEQYF.

The chain carries TRBV12-5 and TRBJ2-1; D could derive from TRBD1 or TRBD2 (5 bases each). V lost 8 bases and J 1 base, leaving 15 bases between the germline ends. The CDR3 extends over 15 amino acids. The germline CDR1 and CDR2 sequences are LGHNT and FRNRAP. The CDR3 here is CASSVRDASYNEQFF. Here the CDR3 DNA reads TGTGCTAGTTCAGTTCGGGACGCGTCCTACAATGAGCAGTTCTTC.